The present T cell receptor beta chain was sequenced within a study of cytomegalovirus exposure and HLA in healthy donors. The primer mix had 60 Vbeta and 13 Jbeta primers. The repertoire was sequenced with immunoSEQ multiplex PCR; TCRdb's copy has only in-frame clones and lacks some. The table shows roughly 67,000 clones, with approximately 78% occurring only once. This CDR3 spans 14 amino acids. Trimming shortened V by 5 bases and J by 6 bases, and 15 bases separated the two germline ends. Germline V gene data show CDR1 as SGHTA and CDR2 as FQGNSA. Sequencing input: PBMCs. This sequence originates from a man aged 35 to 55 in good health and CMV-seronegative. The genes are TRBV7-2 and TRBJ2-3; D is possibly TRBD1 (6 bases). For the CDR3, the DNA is TGTGCCAGCAGCCCCCGGCCAGGGGTGGATACGCAGTATTTT. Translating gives CASSPRPGVDTQYF.